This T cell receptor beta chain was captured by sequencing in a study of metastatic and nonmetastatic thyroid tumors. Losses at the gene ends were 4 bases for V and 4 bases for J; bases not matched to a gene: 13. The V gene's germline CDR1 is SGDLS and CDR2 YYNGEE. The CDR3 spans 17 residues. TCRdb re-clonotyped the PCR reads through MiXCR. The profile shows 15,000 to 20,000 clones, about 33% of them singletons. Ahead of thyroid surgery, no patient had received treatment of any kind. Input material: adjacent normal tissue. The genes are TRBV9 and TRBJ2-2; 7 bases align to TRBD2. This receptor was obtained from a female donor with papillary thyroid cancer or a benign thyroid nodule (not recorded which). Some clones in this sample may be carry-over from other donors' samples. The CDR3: CASSPLRREGRTGELFF. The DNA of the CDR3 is TGTGCCAGCAGCCCCCTGAGGAGGGAGGGCCGCACCGGGGAGCTGTTTTTT.